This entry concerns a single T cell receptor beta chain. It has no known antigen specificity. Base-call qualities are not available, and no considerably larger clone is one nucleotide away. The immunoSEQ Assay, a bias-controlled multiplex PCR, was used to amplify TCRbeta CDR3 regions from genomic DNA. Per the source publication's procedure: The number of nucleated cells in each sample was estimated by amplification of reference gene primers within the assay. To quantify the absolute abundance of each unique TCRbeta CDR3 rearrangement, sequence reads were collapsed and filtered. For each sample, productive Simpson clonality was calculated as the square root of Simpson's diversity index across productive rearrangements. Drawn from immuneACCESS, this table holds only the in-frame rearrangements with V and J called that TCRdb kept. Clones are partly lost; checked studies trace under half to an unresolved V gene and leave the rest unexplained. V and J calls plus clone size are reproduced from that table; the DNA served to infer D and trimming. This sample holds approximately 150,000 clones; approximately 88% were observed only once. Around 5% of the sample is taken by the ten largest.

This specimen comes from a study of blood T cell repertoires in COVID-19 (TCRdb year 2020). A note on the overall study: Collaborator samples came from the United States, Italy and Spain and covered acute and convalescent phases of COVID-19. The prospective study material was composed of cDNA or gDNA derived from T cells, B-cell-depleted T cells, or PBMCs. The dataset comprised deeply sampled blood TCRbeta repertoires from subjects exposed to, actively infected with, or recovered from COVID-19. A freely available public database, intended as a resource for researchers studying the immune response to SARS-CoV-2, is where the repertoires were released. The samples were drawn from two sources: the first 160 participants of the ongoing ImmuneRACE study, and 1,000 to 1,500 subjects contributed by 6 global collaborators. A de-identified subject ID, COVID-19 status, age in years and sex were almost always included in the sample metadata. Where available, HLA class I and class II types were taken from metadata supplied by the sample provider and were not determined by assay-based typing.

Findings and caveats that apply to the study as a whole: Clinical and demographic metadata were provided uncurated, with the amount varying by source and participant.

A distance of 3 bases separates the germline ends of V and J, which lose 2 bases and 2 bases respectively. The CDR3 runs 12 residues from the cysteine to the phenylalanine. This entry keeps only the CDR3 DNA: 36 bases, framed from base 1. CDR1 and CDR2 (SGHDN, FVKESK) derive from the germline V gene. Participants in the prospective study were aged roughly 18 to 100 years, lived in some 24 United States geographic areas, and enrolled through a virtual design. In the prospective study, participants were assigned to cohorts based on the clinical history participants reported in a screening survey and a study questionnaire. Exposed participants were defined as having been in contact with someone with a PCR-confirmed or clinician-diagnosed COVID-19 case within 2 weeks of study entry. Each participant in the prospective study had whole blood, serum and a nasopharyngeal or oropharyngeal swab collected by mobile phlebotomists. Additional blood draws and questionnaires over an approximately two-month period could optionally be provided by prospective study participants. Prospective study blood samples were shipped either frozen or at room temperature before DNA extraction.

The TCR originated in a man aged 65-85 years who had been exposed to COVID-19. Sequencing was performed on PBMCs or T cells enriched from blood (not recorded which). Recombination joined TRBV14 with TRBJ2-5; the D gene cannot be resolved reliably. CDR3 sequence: CASSQPQETQYF. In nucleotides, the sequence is TGTGCCAGCAGCCAACCACAAGAGACCCAGTACTTC.